This T cell receptor beta chain is drawn from a study of OX40 agonist ivuxolimab in advanced cancers. Clones were sequenced by immunoSEQ multiplex PCR, and TCRdb holds only the in-frame ones, with some missing. The sample has under 100,000 clones; roughly 85% are singletons. Germline V gene lookup returns CDR1 ENHRY and CDR2 SYGVKD. The junction had 12 bases not matched to a gene; V was cut back by 6 bases and J by 7 bases. CDR3 size: 15 residues. J is TRBJ1-2 and V is TRBV10-3, with 9 bases aligning to TRBD1. The sample here was CD4+ or CD8+ T cells sorted from blood, taken in a trial of the OX40 agonist ivuxolimab. This clonotype was sampled from an adult with an advanced solid tumor such as melanoma, head and neck, liver or kidney cancer. The CDR3 loop reads CAIRDSGTGNGGYTF. CDR3 bases: TGTGCCATCAGGGACTCCGGGACAGGGAACGGTGGCTACACCTTC.